This record looks at one TCR beta chain sequence and its context. Trimming at V came to 7 bases and at J to 3 bases, leaving 9 bases not matched to a gene. Germline V lookup: CDR1 LNHDA, CDR2 SQIVND (reference sequence). CDR3 size: 15 residues. This sample was included in a study of shared clonotypes between healthy human individuals. Several immunoSEQ plates held equal portions of the genomic DNA taken from each subset. Ten immunoSEQ deep assay plates held the unsorted PBMC DNA. Some clones are missing from TCRdb's copy, which holds only in-frame ones; the method was immunoSEQ multiplex PCR. Altogether 530,000 or so clones are present, 75% to 80% being singletons, with the ten largest covering about an eighth.

The specimen was PBMCs. This chain links TRBV19 with TRBJ2-1, with 7 bases fitting TRBD1. The receptor's source is a middle-aged woman in good health. Some clones in this sample may be carry-over from other donors' samples. The CDR3 spells CASTPRTGFYNEQFF. The CDR3 DNA reads TGTGCCAGTACCCCACGGACAGGATTCTACAATGAGCAGTTCTTC.